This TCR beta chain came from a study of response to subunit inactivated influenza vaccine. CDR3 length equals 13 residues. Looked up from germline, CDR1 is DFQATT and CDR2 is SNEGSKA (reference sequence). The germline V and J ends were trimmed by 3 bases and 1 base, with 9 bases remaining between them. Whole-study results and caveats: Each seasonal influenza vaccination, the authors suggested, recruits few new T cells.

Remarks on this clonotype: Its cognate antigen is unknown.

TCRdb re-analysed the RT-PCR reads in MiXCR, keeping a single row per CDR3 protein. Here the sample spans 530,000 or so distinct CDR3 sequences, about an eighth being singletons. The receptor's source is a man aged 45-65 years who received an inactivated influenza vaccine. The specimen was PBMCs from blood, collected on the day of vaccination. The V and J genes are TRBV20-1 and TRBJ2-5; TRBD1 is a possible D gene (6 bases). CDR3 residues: CSARDSLQETQYF. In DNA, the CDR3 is TGCAGTGCTAGGGACAGCCTCCAAGAGACCCAGTACTTC.